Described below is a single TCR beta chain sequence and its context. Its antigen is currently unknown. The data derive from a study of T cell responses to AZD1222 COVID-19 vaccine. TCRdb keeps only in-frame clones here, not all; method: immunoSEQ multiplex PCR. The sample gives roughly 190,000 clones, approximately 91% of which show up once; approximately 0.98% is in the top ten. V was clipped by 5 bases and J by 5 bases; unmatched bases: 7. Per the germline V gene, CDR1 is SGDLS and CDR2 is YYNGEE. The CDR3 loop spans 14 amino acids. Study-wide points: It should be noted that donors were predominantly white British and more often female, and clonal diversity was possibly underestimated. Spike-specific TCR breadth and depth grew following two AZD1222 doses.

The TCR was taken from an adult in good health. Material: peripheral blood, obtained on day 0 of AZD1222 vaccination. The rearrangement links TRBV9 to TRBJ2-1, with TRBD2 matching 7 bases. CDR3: CASRQASGDNEQFF. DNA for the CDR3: TGTGCCAGCAGACAGGCTAGCGGAGACAATGAGCAGTTCTTC.